Listed below are T cell receptor beta chains from one sample, sequenced in a study of technical replicates of blood from a handful of donors. Repertoires were generated with immunoSEQ multiplex PCR, while TCRdb's copy carries only in-frame clones and drops some. Counted here are more than 70,000 clones, around 97% occurring once; the ten biggest clones make up roughly 0.2%. Source material: T cells isolated from PBMCs. These receptors originate from a human donor in good health. The CDR3 runs from the conserved cysteine through the conserved F or W. Each record gives: V gene, clone size, J gene, CDR3 protein. Some rows mark clone size as missing; the rest say once, few, many or name a class of expanded clone.

V gene: TRBV11-2; clone size: NA; J gene: TRBJ2-7; CDR3 protein: CASSLHSIDEQYF
V gene: TRBV5-1; clone size: few; J gene: TRBJ2-2; CDR3 protein: CASSMRQGMGTGELFF
V gene: TRBV4-1; clone size: NA; J gene: TRBJ2-5; CDR3 protein: CASSQGSRLAGQETQYF
V gene: TRBV7-9; clone size: NA; J gene: TRBJ2-5; CDR3 protein: CASSAGKIQETQYF
V gene: TRBV19; clone size: NA; J gene: TRBJ2-3; CDR3 protein: CASKWGERDTQYF
V gene: TRBV10-1; clone size: NA; J gene: TRBJ1-3; CDR3 protein: CASSENARGGNTIYF
V gene: TRBV10-3; clone size: few; J gene: TRBJ1-1; CDR3 protein: CAISSGQGAQRSSFF
V gene: TRBV9; clone size: NA; J gene: TRBJ1-2; CDR3 protein: CASSLSGGSYGYTF
V gene: TRBV13; clone size: once; J gene: TRBJ2-7; CDR3 protein: CASSLLAGRRGEQYF
V gene: TRBV11-1; clone size: NA; J gene: TRBJ1-4; CDR3 protein: CASSFRQGGATNEKLFF
V gene: TRBV19; clone size: NA; J gene: TRBJ1-2; CDR3 protein: CASSTGGLDYGYTF
V gene: TRBV5-1; clone size: once; J gene: TRBJ2-7; CDR3 protein: CASSLSPSATYEQYF
V gene: TRBV29-1; clone size: NA; J gene: TRBJ1-1; CDR3 protein: CSARDRQFSNTEAFF
V gene: TRBV5-4; clone size: NA; J gene: TRBJ1-2; CDR3 protein: CASRGQGLDGYTF
V gene: TRBV19; clone size: NA; J gene: TRBJ2-5; CDR3 protein: CASVGGPRETQYF
V gene: TRBV5-1; clone size: NA; J gene: TRBJ2-7; CDR3 protein: CASSLGGRENEQYF
V gene: TRBV7-3; clone size: NA; J gene: TRBJ1-1; CDR3 protein: CASSSGQNTEAFF